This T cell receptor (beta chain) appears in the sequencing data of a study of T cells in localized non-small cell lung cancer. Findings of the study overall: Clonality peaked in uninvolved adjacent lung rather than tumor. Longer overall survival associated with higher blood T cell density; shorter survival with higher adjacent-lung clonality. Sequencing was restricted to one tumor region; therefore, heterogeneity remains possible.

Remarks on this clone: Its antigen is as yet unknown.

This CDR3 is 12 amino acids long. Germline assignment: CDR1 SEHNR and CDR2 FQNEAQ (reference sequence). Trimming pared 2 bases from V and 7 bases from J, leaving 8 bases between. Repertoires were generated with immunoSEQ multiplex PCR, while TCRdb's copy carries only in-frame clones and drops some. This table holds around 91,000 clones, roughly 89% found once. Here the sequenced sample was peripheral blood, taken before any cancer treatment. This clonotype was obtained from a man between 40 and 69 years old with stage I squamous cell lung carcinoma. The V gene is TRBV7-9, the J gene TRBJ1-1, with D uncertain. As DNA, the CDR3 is TGTGCCAGCAGCTTAAGCGGCCTTGAAGCTTTCTTT. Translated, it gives CASSLSGLEAFF.